The 9 T cell receptor beta chains reported below all come from one sample, sequenced in a study of shared clonotypes between healthy human individuals. This table comes from immunoSEQ multiplex PCR, and its TCRdb copy is limited to in-frame clones, with some not included. The table shows some 1.5 million clones, with around 95% occurring only once. What was sequenced was naive CD4+ T cells sorted from blood. The subset is: CD45RA+ positively selected. The receptors here all came from a man aged 30 to 45 in good health.

The gene calls are TRBV6-6 and TRBJ2-7, with TRBD2 identical over 7 bases. Looked up from germline, CDR1 is MNHNY and CDR2 is SVGAGI (reference sequence). With V trimmed by 6 bases and J by 4 bases, 12 bases remained unmatched. The CDR3 covers 15 residues. CDR3 sequence reads: CASSPFSGGGYEQYF. The CDR3 DNA reads TGTGCCAGCAGCCCCTTCTCGGGAGGAGGGTACGAGCAGTACTTC.

This clone was counted once. The J gene is TRBJ2-7, the V gene TRBV11-2; D possibly corresponds to TRBD2 (5 bases). The V end was cut by 1 base, the J end by 7 bases, with 20 bases between. CDR3 length: 16 amino acids. In germline, CDR1 is SGHAT, CDR2 FQNNGV. In DNA, the CDR3 is TGTGCCAGCAGCTTAGTCTCGGCTAGCAAAGGGTTTGAGCAGTACTTC. This sequence encodes CASSLVSASKGFEQYF.

The J gene is TRBJ2-5, the V gene TRBV29-1; 8 bases are a match to TRBD2. Germline lookup yields CDR1 SQVTM and CDR2 ANQGSEA. CDR3 size: 14 residues. J was trimmed by 2 bases and V by 5 bases; bases with no gene match: 7. The CDR3 spells CSVRAGVMQETQYF. DNA of the CDR3: TGCAGCGTTCGAGCGGGAGTGATGCAAGAGACCCAGTACTTC.

The V call is TRBV9, the J call TRBJ2-7, with 9 bases aligning to TRBD1. Germline-derived CDR1 and CDR2 are SGDLS and YYNGEE. The CDR3 contains 15 residues. With V trimmed by 6 bases and J by 6 bases, 13 bases remained unmatched. The CDR3 reads CASTLLQGAIFEQYF. The DNA for the CDR3 is TGTGCCAGCACGCTTTTACAGGGGGCGATTTTCGAGCAGTACTTC.

CDR3: CASSHGGRTGGLNTEAFF. CDR3 nucleotide sequence: TGTGCCAGCAGCCATGGAGGCCGGACAGGGGGCTTGAACACTGAAGCTTTCTTT. This rearrangement joins TRBV14 to TRBJ1-1, with 11 nucleotides matching TRBD1. Germline CDR1 SGHDN, CDR2 FVKESK. Trimming cost V 3 bases and J 0 bases; bases outside gene matches: 9. This CDR3 is built from 18 residues.

In nucleotides, the CDR3 is TGTGCCAGCAGCGTGGTGGGGCAGAACCAAGAGACCCAGTACTTC. As protein: CASSVVGQNQETQYF. This chain connects TRBV5-4 to TRBJ2-5; maybe TRBD1 (5 bases). The CDR3 has 15 amino acids. V was cut by 4 bases and J by 0 bases, with 13 bases left in between. In germline, CDR1 is SGHNT, CDR2 YYREEE (reference sequence).

This sequence joins TRBV6-6 and TRBJ1-1, with 10 positions matching TRBD1. This CDR3 comprises 15 residues. The V and J ends lost 2 bases and 5 bases, in that order; junction bases with no gene match: 5. The germline V gene has CDR1 MNHNY and CDR2 SVGAGI (reference sequence). The CDR3 DNA follows: TGTGCCAGCAGTTACGGAGGACAGGGGGTTACTGAAGCTTTCTTT. It yields the protein CASSYGGQGVTEAFF.

The V call is TRBV7-9, the J call TRBJ2-2, with D perhaps matching TRBD1 (6 bases). The CDR3 sequence is 13 residues long. Germline CDR1 reads SEHNR; CDR2 reads FQNEAQ (reference sequence). V lost 5 bases to trimming and J lost 7 bases, with 11 bases between them. The CDR3 DNA sequence: TGTGCCAGCAGCACACAGGGAGACGGGGAGCTGTTTTTT. It encodes CASSTQGDGELFF.

The chain combines TRBV11-2 with TRBJ2-7, with 8 bases fitting TRBD1. This CDR3 comprises 13 residues. Germline V gene lookup returns CDR1 SGHAT and CDR2 FQNNGV. The V and J ends lost 5 bases and 2 bases, in that order; junction bases with no gene match: 2. In DNA form, the CDR3 reads TGTGCCAGCAGCCAGGGACAGGCCTACGAGCAGTACTTC. Encoded protein: CASSQGQAYEQYF.